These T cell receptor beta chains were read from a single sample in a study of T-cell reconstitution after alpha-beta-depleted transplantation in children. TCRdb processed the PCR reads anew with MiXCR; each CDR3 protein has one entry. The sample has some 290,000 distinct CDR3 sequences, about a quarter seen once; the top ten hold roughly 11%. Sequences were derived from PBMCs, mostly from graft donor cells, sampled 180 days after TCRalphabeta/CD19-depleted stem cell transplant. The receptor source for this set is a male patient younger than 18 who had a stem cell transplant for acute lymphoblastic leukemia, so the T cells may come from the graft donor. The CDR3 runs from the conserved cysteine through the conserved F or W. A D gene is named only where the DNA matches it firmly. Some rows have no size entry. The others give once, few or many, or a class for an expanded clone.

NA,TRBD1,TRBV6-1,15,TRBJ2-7,TGTGCCAGCAGTACCCGGGACAGGGGGTCCTACGAGCAGTACTTC,CASSTRDRGSYEQYF
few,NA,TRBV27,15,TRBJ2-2,TGTGCCAGCAGTCCAACAGGGATTTACACCGGGGAGCTGTTTTTT,CASSPTGIYTGELFF
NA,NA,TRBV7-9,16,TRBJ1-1,TGTGCCAGCAGCCAATTAAGGGGAATAATGAACACTGAAGCTTTCTTT,CASSQLRGIMNTEAFF
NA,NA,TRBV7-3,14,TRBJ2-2,TGTGCCAGCAGCTTAACAGGGGGCACCGGGGAGCTGTTTTTT,CASSLTGGTGELFF
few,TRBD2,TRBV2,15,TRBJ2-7,TGTGCCAGCAGGGGAGCGGGAGTGCCTCCTTACGAGCAGTACTTC,CASRGAGVPPYEQYF
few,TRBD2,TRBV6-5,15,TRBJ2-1,TGTGCCAGCAGTTACTCGAGGACTAGCGTCAATGAGCAGTTCTTC,CASSYSRTSVNEQFF
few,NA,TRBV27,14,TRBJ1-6,TGTGCCAGCAGTTTGTGGACAGCCAATTCACCCCTCCACTTT,CASSLWTANSPLHF
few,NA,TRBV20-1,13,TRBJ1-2,TGCAGTGCTAGAGATCTATCTAACTATGGCTACACCTTC,CSARDLSNYGYTF
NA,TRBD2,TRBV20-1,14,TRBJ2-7,TGCAGTGCTAGACACCTAGCGGGAGGTACCGAGCAGTACTTC,CSARHLAGGTEQYF
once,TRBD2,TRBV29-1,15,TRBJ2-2,TGCAGCGTTGAAGGACTAGCGGGAGCATCCGGGGAGCTGTTTTTT,CSVEGLAGASGELFF
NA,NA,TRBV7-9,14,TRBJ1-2,TGTGCCAGCAGCTACCCGGTATGGGGTGGAGGCTACACCTTC,CASSYPVWGGGYTF
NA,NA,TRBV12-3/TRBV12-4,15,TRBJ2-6,TGTGCCAGCAGTTTACGGACAGTCGGGGCCAACGTCCTGACTTTC,CASSLRTVGANVLTF
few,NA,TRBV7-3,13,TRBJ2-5,TGTGCCAGCAGCTTCCGCCCCTGGGAGACCCAGTACTTC,CASSFRPWETQYF
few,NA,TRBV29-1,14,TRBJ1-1,TGCAGCGTTGTACTGGTGGGGCCGGGCACTGAAGCTTTCTTT,CSVVLVGPGTEAFF
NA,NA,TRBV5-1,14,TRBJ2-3,TGCGCCAGCACCCTCGCACTAGGGGGGGATACGCAGTATTTT,CASTLALGGDTQYF
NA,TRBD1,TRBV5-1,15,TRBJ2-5,TGCGCCAGCAGCTTGTATGGGACAGCACAAGAGACCCAGTACTTC,CASSLYGTAQETQYF
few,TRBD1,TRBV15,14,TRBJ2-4,TGTGCCACTGGGACAGGGGTGTCCAAAAACATTCAGTACTTC,CATGTGVSKNIQYF
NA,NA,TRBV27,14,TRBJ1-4,TGTGCCAGCAGTCCTCAGGGGAATAATGAAAAACTGTTTTTT,CASSPQGNNEKLFF
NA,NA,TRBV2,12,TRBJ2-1,TGTGCCACTACCGGGATTCGGAATGAGCAGTTCTTC,CATTGIRNEQFF
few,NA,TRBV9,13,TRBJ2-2,TGTGCCAGCAGCGTAGAGCGTACCGGGGAGCTGTTTTTT,CASSVERTGELFF
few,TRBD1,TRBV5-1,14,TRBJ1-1,TGCGCCAGCAGCGGACCCGGACAGGGCACTGAAGCTTTCTTT,CASSGPGQGTEAFF
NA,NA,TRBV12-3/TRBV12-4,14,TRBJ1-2,TGTGCCAGCAGTTTAGAGGGTACGAGCTATGGCTACACCTTC,CASSLEGTSYGYTF
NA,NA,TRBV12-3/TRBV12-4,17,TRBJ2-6,TGTGCCAGCAGTTGGGTTATAGGGGCCGCTGGGGCCAACGTCCTGACTTTC,CASSWVIGAAGANVLTF
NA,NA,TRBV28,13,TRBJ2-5,TGTGCCAGCAGTTTATCCGGGGAAGAGACCCAGTACTTC,CASSLSGEETQYF
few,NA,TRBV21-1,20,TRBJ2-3,TGTGCCAGCAGCAACCGCGCTAGCGGAGGTACGCAACCCCGCACAGATACGCAGTATTTT,CASSNRASGGTQPRTDTQYF
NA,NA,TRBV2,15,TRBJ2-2,TGTGCCAGCAGCCCTAACGGGAGAGGGACCGGGGAGCTGTTTTTT,CASSPNGRGTGELFF
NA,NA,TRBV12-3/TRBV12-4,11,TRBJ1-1,TGTGCCAGCAAACTGGGCAATGAAGCTTTCTTT,CASKLGNEAFF
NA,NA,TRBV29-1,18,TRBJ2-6,TGCAGCGCCCTATTTCGACCGACTTATGGGCCTGGGGCCAACGTCCTGACTTTC,CSALFRPTYGPGANVLTF
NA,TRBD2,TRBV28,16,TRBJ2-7,TGTGCCAGCAGTTCGTGGACTAGCGGGAGTAAGTCCGAGCAGTACTTC,CASSSWTSGSKSEQYF
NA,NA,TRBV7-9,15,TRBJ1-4,TGTGCCAGCAGCTTAGGCGGGGGAGGTAATGAAAAACTGTTTTTT,CASSLGGGGNEKLFF
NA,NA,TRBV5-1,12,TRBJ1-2,TGCGCCAGCAGCTTTACAGGGCTTGGCTACACCTTC,CASSFTGLGYTF
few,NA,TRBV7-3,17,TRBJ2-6,TGTGCCAGCACCCTGGGGGCTGGGCCCTCTGGGGCCAACGTCCTGACTTTC,CASTLGAGPSGANVLTF
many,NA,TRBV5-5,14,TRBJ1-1,TGTGCCAGCAGCTTACCGGACGGACCCACTGAAGCTTTCTTT,CASSLPDGPTEAFF
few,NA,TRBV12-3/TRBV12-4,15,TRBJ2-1,TGTGCCAGCAGTCCAAAGACTAGGGCGGGCAATGAGCAGTTCTTC,CASSPKTRAGNEQFF
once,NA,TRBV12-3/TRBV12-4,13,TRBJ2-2,TGTGCCAGCAGATACGAGCAGTCCGGGGAGCTGTTTTTT,CASRYEQSGELFF
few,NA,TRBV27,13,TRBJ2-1,TGTGCCAGCAGTTTATCGATTCGCAATGAGCAGTTCTTC,CASSLSIRNEQFF
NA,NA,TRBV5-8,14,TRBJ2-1,TGTGCCAGCAGCTTCCCCGGATTCTACAATGAGCAGTTCTTC,CASSFPGFYNEQFF
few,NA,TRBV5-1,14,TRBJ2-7,TGCGCCAGCCACGTGGGGGAGGGGGGAGACGAGCAGTACTTC,CASHVGEGGDEQYF
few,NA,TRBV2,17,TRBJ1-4,TGTGCCAGCAGCGAATCCGGGCAGCTGGCAACTAATGAAAAACTGTTTTTT,CASSESGQLATNEKLFF
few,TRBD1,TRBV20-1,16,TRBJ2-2,TGCAGTGCTTTCGACAGGGCCAAAGGAAGGACCGGGGAGCTGTTTTTT,CSAFDRAKGRTGELFF
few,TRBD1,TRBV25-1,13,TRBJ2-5,TGTGCCAGCAGATACGGGACAGGGGGAACCCAGTACTTC,CASRYGTGGTQYF
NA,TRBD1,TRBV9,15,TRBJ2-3,TGTGCCAGCAGCGAGTCAGGGGGCGAGGCAGATACGCAGTATTTT,CASSESGGEADTQYF
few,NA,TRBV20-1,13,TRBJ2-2,TGCAGTGCTTCGACAGAGGGGGCCGGGGAGCTGTTTTTT,CSASTEGAGELFF
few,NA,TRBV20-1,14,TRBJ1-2,TGCAGTGCTAGAGAAGTCGACAGGATATATGGCTACACCTTC,CSAREVDRIYGYTF
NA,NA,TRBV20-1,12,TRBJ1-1,TGCAGTGCTAGAGATAGTGGGCCTGAAGCTTTCTTT,CSARDSGPEAFF